The rows below give T cell receptor beta chains drawn from one sample of a study of shared clonotypes between healthy human individuals. The table came from immunoSEQ multiplex PCR; TCRdb's copy has only in-frame clones and leaves some out. The table includes approximately 350,000 clones, roughly 96% detected once. Sequencing was performed on memory CD8+ T cells sorted from blood. The receptor set was obtained from a man aged 25-45 years in good health. CDR3s include the opening cysteine and the closing phenylalanine or tryptophan. D genes are given only for firm matches. Only some rows state a clone size, as once, few, many or a class for expanded clones.

TRBV20-1	.	TRBJ2-6	once	TGCAGTGCGGCTGGGGCCAACGTCCTGACTTTC	CSAAGANVLTF
TRBV28	TRBD1	TRBJ1-5	.	TGTGCCAGCAGTTCACAGGGGGCAGGGAATCAGCCCCAGCATTTT	CASSSQGAGNQPQHF
TRBV6-5	.	TRBJ1-2	.	TGTGCCAGCAGTTTGTTACAGGGCTATGGCTACACCTTC	CASSLLQGYGYTF
TRBV7-2	.	TRBJ2-7	.	TGTGCCAGCAGCTTCCAGCTAGTTTACGAGCAGTACTTC	CASSFQLVYEQYF
TRBV28	.	TRBJ2-5	.	TGTGCCAGCAGACCAGGTGTGGTACAAGAGACCCAGTACTTC	CASRPGVVQETQYF
TRBV7-9	.	TRBJ2-1	.	TGTGCCAGCAGCTTAGACGGTCTCAAGGGTGAGCAGTTCTTC	CASSLDGLKGEQFF
TRBV20-1	.	TRBJ1-6	.	TGCAGTGCTGCGGGGAATTCACCCCTCCACTTT	CSAAGNSPLHF
TRBV7-3	.	TRBJ2-3	.	TGTGCCAGCAGCTCCAGCGGCGCCTTCACAGATACGCAGTATTTT	CASSSSGAFTDTQYF
TRBV11-2	TRBD2	TRBJ2-1	.	TGTGCCAGCAGCTTATGGTTTTCAGCGGGATCATCTAATGAGCAGTTCTTC	CASSLWFSAGSSNEQFF
TRBV6-6	.	TRBJ2-1	.	TGTGCCAGCAGTTACGGGGGGTACAATGAGCAGTTCTTC	CASSYGGYNEQFF
TRBV27	TRBD1	TRBJ2-7	.	TGTGCCAGCAGTTTCACAGGGGGCTACGAGCAGTACTTC	CASSFTGGYEQYF
TRBV4-1	.	TRBJ2-1	.	TGCGCCAGCAGCCAATTCTCCCAGTCGGGCCACAATGAGCAGTTCTTC	CASSQFSQSGHNEQFF
TRBV19	.	TRBJ2-7	once	TGTGCCAGCGGGGGATTATACGAGCAGTACTTC	CASGGLYEQYF
TRBV6-6	TRBD2	TRBJ2-3	once	TGTGCCAGCAGTCTAGCGGGTTTTACCACAGATACGCAGTATTTT	CASSLAGFTTDTQYF
TRBV21-1	.	TRBJ2-7	once	TGTGCCAGCACTATTTGGACAGGGACCTACGAGCAGTACTTC	CASTIWTGTYEQYF
TRBV19	.	TRBJ1-1	.	TGTGCCAGTACTTTCAGGGTCGGAACTGAAGCTTTCTTT	CASTFRVGTEAFF
TRBV6-5	TRBD2	TRBJ2-3	.	TGTGCCAGCAGTTACCGGGAGGGGACAGATACGCAGTATTTT	CASSYREGTDTQYF
TRBV5-1	.	TRBJ2-7	.	TGCGCCAGCAGCTCGGGACTTGCCTTCAACGAGCAGTACTTC	CASSSGLAFNEQYF
TRBV19	.	TRBJ2-1	.	TGTGCCAGTAGTATTTACAGGGTAAGCTCCTACAATGAGCAGTTCTTC	CASSIYRVSSYNEQFF
TRBV30	.	TRBJ1-4	.	TGTGCCTGGAGTGGGGTAGAGGAAAAACTGTTTTTT	CAWSGVEEKLFF
TRBV30	.	TRBJ1-4	once	TGTGCCTGGAGTGTACCCATAGGTGCAACTAATGAAAAACTGTTTTTT	CAWSVPIGATNEKLFF
TRBV10-3	.	TRBJ2-7	.	TGTGCCATCAGTGGGAGGAGGGATGAGAACGAGCAGTACTTC	CAISGRRDENEQYF
TRBV28	.	TRBJ2-7	.	TGTGCCAGCAGTTTTTTGATGTACGAGCAGTACTTC	CASSFLMYEQYF
TRBV11-3	TRBD2	TRBJ2-1	.	TGTGCCAGCAGCGGTAGCGGGAATGAATACAATGAGCAGTTCTTC	CASSGSGNEYNEQFF
TRBV6-1	.	TRBJ2-5	.	TGTGCCAGCAGTGAAAAAATGTGGGACCCTCGGACCCAGTACTTC	CASSEKMWDPRTQYF
TRBV2	TRBD2	TRBJ2-3	.	TGTGCCAGCATGGGACTAGCGGCAGATACGCAGTATTTT	CASMGLAADTQYF
TRBV29-1	.	TRBJ2-2	.	TGCAGCGTTTCTGGGGGTCCGAATCCGAACACCGGGGAGCTGTTTTTT	CSVSGGPNPNTGELFF
TRBV5-6	.	TRBJ2-2	.	TGTGCCAGCAGCTTGGCAGGAAGGAGAACCGGGGAGCTGTTTTTT	CASSLAGRRTGELFF
TRBV19	TRBD1	TRBJ2-2	.	TGTGCCGTAGACAGGGCGAACACCGGGGAGCTGTTTTTT	CAVDRANTGELFF
TRBV19	TRBD2	TRBJ2-7	.	TGTGCCAGTAGTCCTACTAGCGCCCTCTCCTACGAGCAGTACTTC	CASSPTSALSYEQYF
TRBV5-1	.	TRBJ2-3	.	TGCGCCAGCAGCCCCTTGGGGCCCTACCCCCCAGATACGCAGTATTTT	CASSPLGPYPPDTQYF
TRBV7-9	TRBD2	TRBJ2-7	.	TGTGCCAGCAGCTTACCGGGAGGCGAGCAGTACTTC	CASSLPGGEQYF
TRBV2	.	TRBJ1-4	.	TGTGCCAGCAGTGCTTCTATGGGAACTAATGAAAAACTGTTTTTT	CASSASMGTNEKLFF
TRBV28	TRBD1	TRBJ2-5	.	TGTGCCAGCAGTTTAAGCTTAAGGGGGCACCAAGAGACCCAGTACTTC	CASSLSLRGHQETQYF
TRBV6-1	.	TRBJ1-1	.	TGTGCCAGCACCACCGGGGGCCGCACTGAAGCTTTCTTT	CASTTGGRTEAFF
TRBV2	.	TRBJ1-1	.	TGTGCCAGCAGTGAACAGGGCACTGAAGCTTTCTTT	CASSEQGTEAFF
TRBV28	TRBD2	TRBJ2-1	few	TGTGCCAGCAGTTCCGGGACTAGCGGGAGTTATGAGCAGTTCTTC	CASSSGTSGSYEQFF
TRBV19	TRBD2	TRBJ2-2	.	TGTGCCAGTAGTACCGGACTAGCGGGCAGCCTGGTGGAGCTGTTTTTT	CASSTGLAGSLVELFF
TRBV10-3	.	TRBJ2-7	.	TGTGCCATCAGTGAGGGAGGCGAGCAGTACTTC	CAISEGGEQYF
TRBV5-1	TRBD2	TRBJ2-1	.	TGCGCCAGCAGCGTCAGCGGGGGGAGCTCCTACAATGAGCAGTTCTTC	CASSVSGGSSYNEQFF
TRBV4-1	TRBD2	TRBJ2-5	.	TGCGCCAGCAGCCAAGATTCCGGGAGGAGCCGCCAGGAGACCCAGTACTTC	CASSQDSGRSRQETQYF
TRBV5-8	TRBD2	TRBJ2-1	.	TGTGCCAGCAGCTTCTTGAGCGGGAGCTCCTACAATGAGCAGTTCTTC	CASSFLSGSSYNEQFF
TRBV7-8	TRBD2	TRBJ2-7	.	TGTGCCAGCAGCATAGCCCTCCTACTAGCGGGAGGGCCTCGTAGTCCCTACGAGCAGTACTTC	CASSIALLLAGGPRSPYEQYF
TRBV10-3	TRBD1	TRBJ2-7	.	TGTGCCACACAGGGGTCCTCCTACGAGCAGTACTTC	CATQGSSYEQYF
TRBV4-1	.	TRBJ2-1	.	TGCGCCAGCAGCCAAGAGGTGGTAGGAGCCGGGACTCTTTACAATGAGCAGTTCTTC	CASSQEVVGAGTLYNEQFF
TRBV11-3	TRBD1	TRBJ2-1	.	TGTGCCAGCAGCCTCGGGACAGGGGGGTACAATGAGCAGTTCTTC	CASSLGTGGYNEQFF
TRBV5-6	.	TRBJ2-3	.	TGTGCCAGCAGCTTGGCCGCCTCTGAAGATACGCAGTATTTT	CASSLAASEDTQYF
TRBV6-1	TRBD2	TRBJ2-7	once	TGTGCCAGCAGTGAAACTGAAGGACTAGCGGGAGTTGGCGAGCAGTACTTC	CASSETEGLAGVGEQYF
TRBV7-9	TRBD2	TRBJ2-5	.	TGTGCCAGCAGAACTAGCGGGAGTAGGGAGACCCAGTACTTC	CASRTSGSRETQYF
TRBV27	.	TRBJ1-2	.	TGTGCCAGCAGTTCGCATGGACAGTTCTATGGCTACACCTTC	CASSSHGQFYGYTF
TRBV2	TRBD2	TRBJ2-2	.	TGTGCCAGCACCACTAGCGGGACCGGGGAGCTGTTTTTT	CASTTSGTGELFF
TRBV6-5	.	TRBJ1-1	.	TGTGCCAGCAGTTACAACCAGCGGGCTTTCTTT	CASSYNQRAFF
TRBV9	.	TRBJ1-2	.	TGTGCCAGCAGCGTAGGGACAACTAACTATGGCTACACCTTC	CASSVGTTNYGYTF
TRBV7-9	.	TRBJ2-5	.	TGTGCCAGCAGCACCACAGGGAATCAAGAGACCCAGTACTTC	CASSTTGNQETQYF
TRBV7-2	TRBD2	TRBJ2-7	.	TGTGCCAGCAGCTTGACTAGCGGGCTCTACGAGCAGTACTTC	CASSLTSGLYEQYF
TRBV6-6	.	TRBJ2-1	.	TGTGCCAGCAGTGAGACAGTTCCTCCCTACAATGAGCAGTTCTTC	CASSETVPPYNEQFF
TRBV6-1	.	TRBJ1-1	.	TGTGCCAGCAGAATCGGGGGGCGGAACACTGAAGCTTTCTTT	CASRIGGRNTEAFF
TRBV7-2	.	TRBJ1-1	.	TGTGCCACCAGGGTGGGAGTTGGCACTGAAGCTTTCTTT	CATRVGVGTEAFF
TRBV19	TRBD2	TRBJ2-7	.	TGTGCCAGTAGTATGTTGGGGGGGAACGAGCAGTACTTC	CASSMLGGNEQYF
TRBV6-1	TRBD1	TRBJ2-3	.	TGTGCCAGCAGTGGTAGGACAGGGAAAGATACGCAGTATTTT	CASSGRTGKDTQYF